This T cell receptor (beta chain) was observed in a study of blood T cell repertoires in COVID-19. On the study more broadly: Sources were T cells, B-cell-depleted T cells, or PBMCs; the material itself was cDNA or gDNA.

In the original processing: By means of reference gene primer amplification, nucleated cell counts were estimated. Sequencing used immunoSEQ multiplex PCR; TCRdb keeps in-frame clones, though not all of them. V and J calls and clone size are those listed in that table; D and trimming were worked out from the DNA. The table shows some 150,000 clones, with roughly three quarters occurring only once. The clonotype was recovered from a man in his fifties or sixties with active or convalescent COVID-19. Sequencing was done on a sample of peripheral blood.

CDR3 sequence: CASRVPSGGSNQPQHF. CDR3 nucleotides: TGTGCCTCGAGGGTGCCATCGGGGGGAAGCAATCAGCCCCAGCATTTT. V is TRBV28 and J is TRBJ1-5; D may be TRBD1 (5 bases). The length of the CDR3 is 16 residues. Germline values: CDR1 MDHEN, CDR2 SYDVKM. V lost 11 bases to trimming and J lost 1 base, with 21 bases between them.